This is a list of T cell receptor beta chains from one sample in a study of shared clonotypes between healthy human individuals. The data were produced by immunoSEQ multiplex PCR, yet TCRdb's version contains in-frame clones alone and is incomplete. Of some 470,000 clones listed, 60% to 85% are singletons. Sequencing was performed on PBMCs. These receptors originate from a woman aged 40 to 50 in good health. Some clones in this sample may be carry-over from other donors' samples. The CDR3 runs from the conserved cysteine through the conserved F or W. D genes are given only for firm matches. Size tells how often a clone was seen (once, few, many) or the class of an expanded clone, and some rows leave it out.

cdr3_aa cdr3_nt v_call d_call clone_size j_call cdr3_length
CATSRDNFQGEQYF TGTGCCACCAGCAGAGATAATTTTCAGGGCGAGCAGTACTTC TRBV15 NA NA TRBJ2-7 14
CASSETRQELSGYTF TGTGCCAGCAGTGAAACTAGGCAGGAGCTAAGTGGCTACACCTTC TRBV2 NA NA TRBJ1-2 15
CASTPATSTDTQYF TGTGCCAGCACTCCGGCCACTAGCACAGATACGCAGTATTTT TRBV6-6 NA few TRBJ2-3 14
CASSSPTSGRATGELFF TGTGCCAGCAGCTCGCCGACTAGCGGGAGAGCAACCGGGGAGCTGTTTTTT TRBV5-4 TRBD2 NA TRBJ2-2 17
CASTTNTGELFF TGTGCCAGCACTACCAACACCGGGGAGCTGTTTTTT TRBV6-1 NA NA TRBJ2-2 12
CATYRDSKAKNIQYF TGTGCCACCTACAGGGACTCGAAGGCCAAAAACATTCAGTACTTC TRBV6-4 NA NA TRBJ2-4 15
CARRVRDTEAFF TGTGCCAGACGGGTCAGGGACACTGAAGCTTTCTTT TRBV5-8 NA NA TRBJ1-1 12
CASSWTPGGEQYF TGTGCCAGCAGCTGGACTCCGGGGGGCGAGCAGTACTTC TRBV11-1 TRBD2 NA TRBJ2-7 13
CAISGLSYEQYF TGTGCCATCAGTGGGTTAAGCTACGAGCAGTACTTC TRBV10-3 NA NA TRBJ2-7 12
CASSGWYGAAFF TGTGCCAGCAGTGGATGGTACGGGGCAGCTTTCTTT TRBV2 NA NA TRBJ1-1 12
CASSLVTNEKLFF TGTGCCAGCAGCTTAGTAACTAATGAAAAACTGTTTTTT TRBV7-2 NA NA TRBJ1-4 13
CASSSLGTSGPYEQYF TGTGCCAGTTCTTCGCTTGGGACTAGCGGGCCCTACGAGCAGTACTTC TRBV19 TRBD2 once TRBJ2-7 16
CASSRAGVGVSSYNEQFF TGTGCCAGCAGCAGAGCGGGAGTGGGGGTCAGCTCCTACAATGAGCAGTTCTTC TRBV13 TRBD2 NA TRBJ2-1 18
CASRDRVQGNTGELFF TGTGCCAGCAGAGACAGGGTGCAGGGGAACACCGGGGAGCTGTTTTTT TRBV2 TRBD1 NA TRBJ2-2 16
CASGGRVKNTEAFF TGTGCCAGCGGAGGCAGGGTTAAAAACACTGAAGCTTTCTTT TRBV6-6 NA NA TRBJ1-1 14
CASSGPTNEQFF TGTGCCAGCTCCGGCCCTACTAATGAGCAGTTCTTC TRBV7-9 NA NA TRBJ2-1 12
CASSPNPRAPYNEQFF TGTGCCAGCAGCCCCAATCCAAGGGCGCCCTACAATGAGCAGTTCTTC TRBV7-8 NA NA TRBJ2-1 16
CARDGDSGNTIYF TGTGCCAGGGACGGTGACTCTGGAAACACCATATATTTT TRBV6-8 NA NA TRBJ1-3 13
CASSRRTEAFF TGCGCCAGCAGCCGCCGGACTGAAGCTTTCTTT TRBV4-3 NA NA TRBJ1-1 11
CASSTNRVHYEQYF TGTGCCAGCAGCACAAACAGGGTCCACTACGAGCAGTACTTC TRBV11-2 NA NA TRBJ2-7 14
CASSITVGPRERAKNIQYF TGTGCCAGCAGTATTACCGTGGGCCCGCGGGAAAGGGCCAAAAACATTCAGTACTTC TRBV28 NA NA TRBJ2-4 19
CASRPGLAYNEQFF TGTGCCAGCAGACCGGGACTAGCGTACAATGAGCAGTTCTTC TRBV9 TRBD2 NA TRBJ2-1 14
CASSLSGGGANVLTF TGTGCCAGCAGCTTGTCCGGGGGTGGGGCCAACGTCCTGACTTTC TRBV5-6 NA once TRBJ2-6 15
CASGDGRPAGNTIYF TGTGCCAGCGGCGATGGGAGGCCGGCTGGAAACACCATATATTTT TRBV25-1 NA NA TRBJ1-3 15
CASSLSPGGTDTQYF TGTGCCAGCAGTTTATCCCCTGGGGGCACAGATACGCAGTATTTT TRBV27 NA NA TRBJ2-3 15
CASSRQGARTEAFF TGTGCCAGCAGCCGACAGGGGGCTCGGACTGAAGCTTTCTTT TRBV28 TRBD1 NA TRBJ1-1 14
CAISGGTRDYEQYF TGTGCCATCAGTGGCGGGACTAGGGACTACGAGCAGTACTTC TRBV10-3 TRBD2 few TRBJ2-7 14
CASRDKRGSQYF TGTGCCAGCAGGGATAAGCGGGGTTCGCAGTATTTT TRBV5-5 TRBD2 NA TRBJ2-3 12
CASSTQASSSYEQYF TGTGCCAGCTCAACACAGGCTTCATCTTCCTACGAGCAGTACTTC TRBV18 NA NA TRBJ2-7 15
CASSRDRVAGELFF TGTGCCAGCAGCCGTGACAGGGTGGCCGGGGAGCTGTTTTTT TRBV6-5 TRBD1 NA TRBJ2-2 14
CASSLSRATEAFF TGTGCCAGCAGCCTCTCTAGGGCCACTGAAGCTTTCTTT TRBV11-3 NA NA TRBJ1-1 13
CASSQGRTPDYGYTF TGCGCCAGCAGCCAAGGCCGGACGCCAGACTATGGCTACACCTTC TRBV4-3 NA few TRBJ1-2 15
CASSETTGATNEKLFF TGTGCCAGCAGTGAAACTACAGGGGCAACTAATGAAAAACTGTTTTTT TRBV6-1 TRBD1 NA TRBJ1-4 16
CASSLSYSSYEQYF TGTGCCAGCAGCTTGTCTTACAGCTCCTACGAGCAGTACTTC TRBV5-4 NA NA TRBJ2-7 14
CASSRRGWNTGELFF TGTGCCAGTTCGAGACGAGGATGGAACACCGGGGAGCTGTTTTTT TRBV19 NA NA TRBJ2-2 15
CSVRRGGYEQYF TGCAGCGTCAGGCGGGGAGGCTACGAGCAGTACTTC TRBV29-1 NA NA TRBJ2-7 12
CASSLTPGSGELFF TGCGCCAGCAGCCTTACCCCAGGGTCCGGGGAGCTGTTTTTT TRBV5-1 NA NA TRBJ2-2 14
CSASTSRETQYF TGCAGCGCCTCGACTAGCAGAGAGACCCAGTACTTC TRBV29-1 TRBD2 few TRBJ2-5 12
CASSEKQTRTDTQYF TGTGCCAGCAGTGAAAAGCAGACACGCACAGATACGCAGTATTTT TRBV6-1 NA once TRBJ2-3 15
CASSVTGTSGFNIQYF TGTGCCAGCAGCGTAACGGGGACTAGCGGTTTTAACATTCAGTACTTC TRBV11-1 TRBD2 NA TRBJ2-4 16
CAWSRDTGELFF TGTGCCTGGAGTCGAGACACCGGGGAGCTGTTTTTT TRBV30 NA many TRBJ2-2 12
CASSPRQADTGELFF TGTGCCAGCTCACCGCGACAGGCGGACACCGGGGAGCTGTTTTTT TRBV18 NA NA TRBJ2-2 15
CATARGNTGELFF TGTGCCACCGCAAGAGGGAACACCGGGGAGCTGTTTTTT TRBV5-4 NA NA TRBJ2-2 13
CATSRDLADTSEQYF TGTGCCACCAGCAGAGATCTGGCTGATACTTCCGAGCAGTACTTC TRBV15 NA NA TRBJ2-7 15
CARSVRTETYEQYF TGTGCCAGAAGCGTACGGACTGAGACCTACGAGCAGTACTTC TRBV5-3 NA NA TRBJ2-7 14
CASSPLRGGTDTQYF TGTGCCAGCAGTCCCCTCAGGGGAGGCACAGATACGCAGTATTTT TRBV28 NA NA TRBJ2-3 15
CASSSSGISGANVLTF TGTGCCAGCAGCTCCAGTGGGATCTCTGGGGCCAACGTCCTGACTTTC TRBV7-2 NA NA TRBJ2-6 16
CASSIGGAGYEQYF TGTGCCAGCAGTATAGGGGGCGCAGGTTACGAGCAGTACTTC TRBV6-1 TRBD1 NA TRBJ2-7 14
CASSPGTSGSLGDTQYF TGTGCCAGCAGCCCGGGGACTAGCGGCTCCCTGGGAGATACGCAGTATTTT TRBV7-2 TRBD2 NA TRBJ2-3 17
CATGPTTGGYGYTF TGTGCCACCGGTCCCACTACTGGGGGCTATGGCTACACCTTC TRBV19 NA NA TRBJ1-2 14
CASSLVPGGELFF TGTGCCAGCAGCTTGGTACCGGGCGGGGAGCTGTTTTTT TRBV11-3 NA few TRBJ2-2 13
CASSFKVAGLLEQYF TGTGCCAGCAGTTTTAAAGTAGCGGGCCTCTTAGAGCAGTACTTC TRBV27 TRBD2 NA TRBJ2-5 15
CASSLLAGGETQYF TGTGCCAGCAGCTTACTAGCGGGAGGAGAGACCCAGTACTTC TRBV13 TRBD2 NA TRBJ2-5 14
CASSGTGWFYGYTF TGTGCCAGCAGTGGGACAGGGTGGTTCTATGGCTACACCTTC TRBV25-1 TRBD1 NA TRBJ1-2 14
CASSLDRTSGMSTDTQYF TGTGCCAGCAGCTTAGACCGGACTAGCGGTATGAGCACAGATACGCAGTATTTT TRBV7-8 TRBD2 NA TRBJ2-3 18
CASNTGTIDTGELFF TGTGCCAGCAATACCGGGACGATCGACACCGGGGAGCTGTTTTTT TRBV7-2 NA once TRBJ2-2 15
CASSPGLNGSQYF TGTGCCAGCAGTCCGGGCCTTAATGGGTCCCAGTACTTC TRBV2 NA NA TRBJ2-5 13
CASSLDQPNYGYTF TGCGCCAGCAGCTTGGATCAGCCAAACTATGGCTACACCTTC TRBV5-1 NA NA TRBJ1-2 14
CASSEAEAPREQYF TGTGCCAGCTCGGAAGCGGAGGCCCCTCGGGAGCAGTACTTC TRBV18 NA NA TRBJ2-7 14
CASKRGGSYNEQFF TGTGCCAGCAAACGGGGCGGAAGCTACAATGAGCAGTTCTTC TRBV5-6 NA NA TRBJ2-1 14